What follows is one TCR beta chain and its context. This clonotype has ten or more counts. Its cognate antigen has yet to be identified. Base qualities were left out, and no much larger clone turns up one base away. These data come from a study of T-cell reconstitution after alpha-beta-depleted transplantation in children (dated by TCRdb to 2015 to 2016). About the full investigation: T-cell immune reconstitution after TCRalphabeta/CD19-depleted allogeneic hematopoietic cell transplantation in children was quantitatively tracked in the study by means of TCR repertoire profiling.

Per the publication, the time point label means: day 60 (about 2 months) after transplantation. The sample's treatment or condition label is to be understood as: allogeneic hematopoietic cell transplantation with graft depleted of TCRalphabeta T cells and CD19 B cells. TCRalphabeta/CD19-depleted allogeneic hematopoietic cell grafts were given to the transplant recipients, all of whom were children. Paper-wide results and their limitations: Over the following months the frequencies of hyperexpanded clones went down, and after one year T-cell counts and TCRbeta diversity were mostly credited to newly produced T cells. In some patients, the high TCRbeta diversity seen at day 60 was put down to recipient T cells and intrathymic progenitors that had survived conditioning. About two months after transplant, the apparently early recovery of alphabetaT-cell counts reportedly depended on just several hundred clones that had expanded rapidly and came from non-depleted graft cells.

Library construction relied on PCR. The run used an Illumina HiSeq 2500. TCR library preparation used molecular barcoding, with unique molecular identifiers applied to normalize quantification of the TCRbeta repertoire. The public reads were run again by TCRdb, first through fastp at Q25 and then through MiXCR, and only productive beta chains were kept. Rows are unified per CDR3 protein, each entry keeping the most common DNA and genes. For this sample the table gives approximately 31,000 distinct CDR3 sequences, of which 5% to 7% were detected only once. Roughly 30% of the sample comes from the top ten. The CDR3 holds 16 amino acids from the cysteine to the phenylalanine. The entry retains the CDR3 DNA only, 48 bases that are in frame from base 1. Trimming removed 1 base from V and 5 bases from J; the gene matches leave 5 bases unexplained. Based on the germline V gene, the CDR1 and CDR2 sequences are SGHVS and FQNEAQ.

Here the chain combines TRBV7-8 and TRBJ2-2; the junction holds 9 bases that match TRBD1. Material: peripheral blood, obtained 60 days after TCRalphabeta/CD19-depleted stem cell transplant. This TCR was sampled from a child under two years old who had a stem cell transplant for acute myeloid leukemia, so the T cells may come from the graft donor. The CDR3 region reads CASSLGGTGLTGELFF. The nucleotides read TGTGCCAGCAGCTTAGGAGGGACAGGGTTAACCGGGGAGCTGTTTTTT. The variable domain in full, with residues beyond the CDR3 obtained from the reference TRBV7-8 and TRBJ2-2 genes, is GAGVSQSPRYKVAKRGQDVALRCDPISGHVSLFWYQQALGQGPEFLTYFQNEAQLDKSGLPSDRFFAERPEGSVSTLKIQRTQQEDSAVYLCASSLGGTGLTGELFFGEGSRLTVL.